These 26 T cell receptor beta chains share one sample of origin, sequenced in a study of blood T cell repertoires in COVID-19. Using immunoSEQ multiplex PCR, the repertoire was profiled, and TCRdb retains in-frame clones only, with some absent. The sample shows about 160,000 clones, around 86% of them seen only once. Specimen: peripheral blood. The receptor source for this set is a man older than 75 with acute or convalescent COVID-19.

The V and J genes are TRBV11-2 and TRBJ1-6; D unclear. The V end lost 5 bases, the J end lost 10 bases, and 21 bases lay between the germline ends. Germline-derived CDR1 and CDR2 are SGHAT and FQNNGV. The CDR3 spans 16 residues. The DNA for the CDR3 is TGTGCCAGCAGCCCCACGGGAGGCTCGGCAAACTCACCCCTCCACTTT. Protein sequence: CASSPTGGSANSPLHF.

The rearrangement joins TRBV18 to TRBJ2-7; 7 bases line up with TRBD2. Per the germline V gene, CDR1 is KGHSH and CDR2 is LQKENI. The CDR3 is made up of 14 amino acids. Unmatched junction bases numbered 5, after V lost 0 bases and J lost 6 bases. The CDR3 sequence: CASSPPTGGGEQYF. The CDR3 DNA sequence: TGTGCCAGCTCACCACCGACGGGGGGTGGCGAGCAGTACTTC.

This clone was counted between two and nine times. The V and J genes are TRBV30 and TRBJ2-1; 10 bases are a match to TRBD1. From germline, CDR1 is GTSNPN and CDR2 SVGIG (reference sequence). The trim removed 5 bases at V and 8 bases at J, leaving 3 bases unmatched. The length of the CDR3 is 12 residues. The chain's CDR3 is CAWGQGVYEQFF. The CDR3 coding sequence is TGTGCCTGGGGACAGGGGGTCTATGAGCAGTTCTTC.

The chain uses TRBV28 and TRBJ2-1; TRBD2 matches 10 bases. Germline CDR1 reads MDHEN; CDR2 reads SYDVKM. The CDR3 covers 16 residues. With V trimmed by 4 bases and J by 3 bases, 6 bases remained unmatched. Written as DNA, the CDR3 is TGTGCCAGCAGTTCGCCAGCGGGAGGGATCTACAATGAGCAGTTCTTC. It is translated as CASSSPAGGIYNEQFF. Filled out from reference TRBV28 and TRBJ2-1, the complete variable domain reads DVKVTQSSRYLVKRTGEKVFLECVQDMDHENMFWYRQDPGLGLRLIYFSYDVKMKEKGDIPEGYSVSREKKERFSLILESASTNQTSMYLCASSSPAGGIYNEQFFGPGTRLTVL.

This chain uses TRBV6-1 with TRBJ2-1; 14 bases match TRBD2. Germline CDR1 and CDR2: MNHNS and SASEGT. This CDR3 is 16 amino acids long. The junction had 8 bases not matched to a gene; V was cut back by 3 bases and J by 10 bases. This CDR3 is CASSEVGLAGVGEQFF. The CDR3 region has the DNA TGTGCCAGCAGTGAGGTGGGACTAGCGGGAGTCGGGGAGCAGTTCTTC.

The rearrangement joins TRBV27 to TRBJ2-7, with 9 bases matching TRBD1. Germline values: CDR1 MNHEY, CDR2 SMNVEV (reference sequence). This CDR3 has 13 residues. The V gene end was trimmed by 6 bases and the J gene end by 7 bases; junction bases not matched to a gene: 7. CDR3 in amino acids: CASRGQGIQEQYF. In DNA form, the CDR3 reads TGTGCCAGCAGGGGACAGGGAATACAAGAGCAGTACTTC.

The chain carries TRBV3-1 (or the pseudogene TRBV3-2) and TRBJ2-2; 8 nucleotides line up with TRBD2. The V gene's germline CDR1 is LGHDT and CDR2 YNNKEL (reference sequence). Trimming at V came to 1 base and at J to 0 bases, leaving 1 base not matched to a gene. CDR3 length: 16 amino acids. DNA of the CDR3: TGTGCCAGCAGCCAAGGTAGCGGGACGAACACCGGGGAGCTGTTTTTT. This sequence encodes CASSQGSGTNTGELFF.

This clone was seen once. The chain links TRBV28 to TRBJ2-3; 11 bases line up with TRBD2. Germline trimming cut 5 bases from V and 4 bases from J; bases unmatched to any gene: 5. CDR1 and CDR2 (germline): MDHEN, SYDVKM. The CDR3 contains 15 residues. CDR3 DNA sequence: TGTGCCAGCAGTGTAGCGGGAGGGGCCCCAGATACGCAGTATTTT. As protein: CASSVAGGAPDTQYF.

The chain employs TRBV5-1 and TRBJ1-1; D not resolved. Per germline, CDR1 SGHRS and CDR2 YFSETQ. V gave up 0 bases and J gave up 5 bases, with 8 bases separating them. The CDR3 runs to 13 residues. The CDR3: CASSLVLPTEAFF. The CDR3 DNA is TGCGCCAGCAGCTTGGTACTCCCTACTGAAGCTTTCTTT.

The chain is built from TRBV11-2 and TRBJ2-7; D is ambiguous. Trimming left V 2 bases short and J 6 bases short, with 14 bases between. Germline loops: CDR1 SGHAT, CDR2 FQNNGV. This CDR3 has 14 amino acids. The CDR3 DNA is TGTGCCAGCAGCTTATTAGTCTCTATCGCCGAGCAGTACTTC. Residues: CASSLLVSIAEQYF.

The rearrangement uses TRBV9 and TRBJ2-7; 11 bases are a match to TRBD2. Germline values: CDR1 SGDLS, CDR2 YYNGEE. V gave up 4 bases and J gave up 2 bases; unmatched junction bases: 5. The CDR3 is 15 amino acids. The CDR3 spells CASSTGLAVPYEQYF. The CDR3, as DNA: TGTGCCAGCAGCACGGGACTAGCGGTCCCCTACGAGCAGTACTTC. The variable domain in full, with the rest retrieved from reference TRBV9 and TRBJ2-7, is DSGVTQTPKHLITATGQRVTLRCSPRSGDLSVYWYQQSLDQGLQFLIQYYNGEERAKGNILERFSAQQFPDLHSELNLSSLELGDSALYFCASSTGLAVPYEQYFGPGTRLTVT.

Only a few counts were recorded for this clone. The V call is TRBV7-6, the J call TRBJ2-5; D possibly corresponds to TRBD2 (6 bases). The CDR3 totals 13 residues. Deletions cut 4 bases from V and 5 bases from J, with 11 bases between. The germline V gene encodes CDR1 SGHVS and CDR2 FNYEAQ. CDR3 bases: TGTGCCAGCAGCTCGCGGGGCGGGGAGACCCAGTACTTC. Residues: CASSSRGGETQYF. The whole variable domain, remainder taken from reference TRBV7-6 and TRBJ2-5, is GAGVSQSPRYKVTKRGQDVALRCDPISGHVSLYWYRQALGQGPEFLTYFNYEAQQDKSGLPNDRFSAERPEGSISTLTIQRTEQRDSAMYRCASSSRGGETQYFGPGTRLLVL.

J is TRBJ2-7 and V is TRBV5-1; D possibly corresponds to TRBD2 (6 bases). The V end was cut by 5 bases, the J end by 2 bases, with 14 bases between. The CDR3 has 14 amino acids. CDR1 and CDR2 from the germline V gene are SGHRS and YFSETQ. The CDR3 region has the DNA TGCGCCAGCAGACTAGGACGGGAGACCTACGAGCAGTACTTC. This translates into CASRLGRETYEQYF.

The genes are TRBV4-1 and TRBJ2-3; 7 bases fit TRBD2. The V and J ends lost 1 base and 4 bases, in that order; junction bases with no gene match: 8. CDR1 is MGHRA, CDR2 YSYEKL, per germline. The CDR3 length is 16 residues. CDR3 nucleotide sequence: TGCGCCAGCAGCCAAGGCTCAGCTAGCGGTTCAGATACGCAGTATTTT. Amino acids: CASSQGSASGSDTQYF.

This clone was detected only a few times. The rearrangement joins TRBV11-2 to TRBJ2-2; TRBD1 matches 7 bases. J lost 4 bases, V lost 5 bases, and 10 bases had no gene match. CDR3 size: 16 residues. CDR1 and CDR2 (germline): SGHAT, FQNNGV. DNA for the CDR3: TGTGCCAGCAGCACACCAGGACAGGTCTTCACCGGGGAGCTGTTTTTT. Residues: CASSTPGQVFTGELFF.

The chain has TRBV9 and TRBJ2-1, with 10 bases that match TRBD2. The ends lost 0 bases at V and 7 bases at J; junction bases unmatched: 4. The CDR3 has 15 residues. CDR1 and CDR2 from the germline V gene are SGDLS and YYNGEE. The CDR3 loop is CASSVVAGGGNEQFF. The CDR3, as DNA: TGTGCCAGCAGCGTAGTAGCGGGAGGAGGGAATGAGCAGTTCTTC.

J is TRBJ1-3 and V is TRBV18; D possibly corresponds to TRBD1 (6 bases). V dropped 3 bases and J dropped 1 base, with 16 bases sitting between them. The CDR3 length is 17 residues. Germline V gives CDR1 KGHSH, CDR2 LQKENI. CDR3 residues: CASSPWALGASGNTIYF. The CDR3, as DNA: TGTGCCAGCTCACCTTGGGCTCTGGGGGCGTCTGGAAACACCATATATTTT.

The J gene is TRBJ2-1, the V gene TRBV11-2; 8 nucleotides align to TRBD1. The CDR3 runs 17 residues. Germline V gene data show CDR1 as SGHAT and CDR2 as FQNNGV. The trim removed 1 base at V and 1 base at J, leaving 6 bases unmatched. CDR3 sequence reads: CASSLVGGTGSYNEQFF. Here the CDR3 DNA reads TGTGCCAGCAGCTTAGTAGGTGGGACAGGATCCTACAATGAGCAGTTCTTC.

V is TRBV29-1 and J is TRBJ1-3; D call uncertain. Germline V gene lookup returns CDR1 SQVTM and CDR2 ANQGSEA. The CDR3 runs to 15 residues. The germline V and J ends were trimmed by 2 bases and 0 bases, with 11 bases remaining between them. CDR3 in amino acids: CSVETPLGSGNTIYF. The CDR3 nucleotides are TGCAGCGTTGAAACCCCTCTAGGCTCTGGAAACACCATATATTTT.

The chain uses TRBV7-2 and TRBJ2-5, with 11 bases matching TRBD1. The CDR3 is made up of 16 amino acids. V lost 5 bases and J lost 5; bases outside the gene matches: 10. Germline CDR1 and CDR2: SGHTA and FQGNSA. Here the CDR3 DNA reads TGTGCCAGCAGCGCTGCCGGGACAGGGGGGCGGGAGACCCAGTACTTC. Amino acid sequence: CASSAAGTGGRETQYF.

The chain carries TRBV5-6 and TRBJ2-2, with D tentatively TRBD2 (6 bases). The CDR3 consists of 17 residues. Germline CDR1 SGHDT, CDR2 YYEEEE. Trimming removed 3 bases at V and 5 bases at J, with 20 bases between. CDR3 bases: TGTGCCAGCAGCTCCGGACCGCTAGCGACTTTAACCGGGGAGCTGTTTTTT. Residues: CASSSGPLATLTGELFF.

This clone appeared a single time. The chain is built from TRBV5-1 and TRBJ2-2, with TRBD1 matching 9 bases. V lost 3 bases and J lost 5; bases outside the gene matches: 5. The CDR3 covers 15 residues. The germline gives CDR1 SGHRS, CDR2 YFSETQ. CDR3 sequence reads: CASSWGTGLTGELFF. As DNA, the CDR3 is TGCGCCAGCAGCTGGGGGACAGGGTTGACCGGGGAGCTGTTTTTT.

The chain joins TRBV2 to TRBJ1-2, with TRBD1 as a possible D gene (5 bases). Trimming pared 4 bases from V and 4 bases from J, leaving 10 bases between. CDR1 and CDR2 (germline): SNHLY, FYNNEI. This CDR3 contains 13 residues. The CDR3 spells CASSGGNSYGYTF. DNA of the CDR3: TGTGCCAGCAGTGGGGGCAACAGCTATGGCTACACCTTC.

This clone was seen once. The chain uses TRBV2 and TRBJ2-3; possible D gene TRBD2, 6 bases. There are 16 residues in the CDR3. V was trimmed by 6 bases and J by 4 bases, leaving 20 bases between them. CDR1 is SNHLY and CDR2 is FYNNEI in the germline V gene. CDR3 in amino acids: CASSRIRGEGADTQYF. DNA of the CDR3: TGTGCCAGCAGCCGTATTCGCGGGGAAGGGGCAGATACGCAGTATTTT.

The chain recombines TRBV5-1 with TRBJ1-1; no clear D gene. Germline V gene data show CDR1 as SGHRS and CDR2 as YFSETQ. The ends were cut back, 4 bases at V and 5 bases at J, with 18 bases in the middle. The CDR3 sequence is 15 residues long. The CDR3 region has the DNA TGCGCCAGCAGCCTGGATTCAGGAGGTTGGACTGAAGCTTTCTTT. Translating gives CASSLDSGGWTEAFF.

J is TRBJ2-1 and V is TRBV29-1; 10 bases agree with TRBD2. CDR3 length: 14 residues. V lost 7 bases and J lost 7; bases outside the gene matches: 10. The germline V gene has CDR1 SQVTM and CDR2 ANQGSEA. The CDR3 loop reads CSGTAGTSVNEQFF. Written as DNA, the CDR3 is TGCAGCGGGACCGCCGGGACTAGCGTGAATGAGCAGTTCTTC.